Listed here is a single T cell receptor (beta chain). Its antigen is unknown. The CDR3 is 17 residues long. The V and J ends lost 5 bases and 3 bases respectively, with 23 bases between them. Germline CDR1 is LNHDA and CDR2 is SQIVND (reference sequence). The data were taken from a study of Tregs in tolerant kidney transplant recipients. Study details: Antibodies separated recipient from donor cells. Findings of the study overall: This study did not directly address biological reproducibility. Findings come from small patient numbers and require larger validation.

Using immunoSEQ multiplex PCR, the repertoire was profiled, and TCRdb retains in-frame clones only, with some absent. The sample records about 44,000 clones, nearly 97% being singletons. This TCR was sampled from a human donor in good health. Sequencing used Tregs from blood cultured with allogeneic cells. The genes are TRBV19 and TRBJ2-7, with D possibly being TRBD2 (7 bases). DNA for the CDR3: TGTGCCAGTAGTCTAACAGGGCCTAGCGGCAGTTACTACGAGCAGTACTTC. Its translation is CASSLTGPSGSYYEQYF.